The entry that follows covers one T cell receptor beta chain sequence. Its antigen is still unknown. No base qualities exist here, and no much larger clone lies one base off it. The data are from a study of blood T cell repertoires in COVID-19 (dated by TCRdb to about 2020). Broadly, across the study: The collaborator samples originated in the United States, Italy and Spain and spanned the acute and convalescent phases of COVID-19. The prospective study material was composed of cDNA or gDNA derived from T cells, B-cell-depleted T cells, or PBMCs. Deeply sampled blood TCRbeta repertoires from subjects exposed to, actively infected with, or recovered from COVID-19 were included in the dataset. The repertoires were released in a freely available public database meant as a resource for research on the immune response to SARS-CoV-2. The samples were drawn from the first 160 participants of the ongoing ImmuneRACE study and from some 1,300 subjects provided by 6 global collaborators. A de-identified subject ID, COVID-19 status, age in years and sex were almost always included in the sample metadata. Where available, HLA class I and class II types were obtained from metadata supplied by the sample provider rather than from assay-based typing. General conclusions and limits of the study: Clinical and demographic metadata were provided uncurated, with the amount varying by source and participant.

The CDR3, cysteine through phenylalanine, is 14 amino acids long. Just the 42-base CDR3 DNA is kept, in frame starting at base 1. CDR1 and CDR2, per the germline V gene (reference sequence), are MNHEY and SMNVEV. V and J are trimmed by 4 bases and 5 bases, and the gene matches miss 5 bases of the junction. The collaborating institutions used their own protocols to collect whole blood in K2EDTA tubes. For TCRbeta analysis, collaborators shipped samples as frozen whole blood, isolated PBMCs, or DNA extracted from either of those sample types. The immunoSEQ Assay, a bias-controlled multiplex PCR, was used to amplify TCRbeta CDR3 regions from genomic DNA. Under the source paper's analysis protocol: Within the assay, amplification of reference gene primers was used to estimate how many nucleated cells each sample contained. To quantify the absolute abundance of each unique TCRbeta CDR3 rearrangement, sequence reads were collapsed and filtered. For each sample, productive Simpson clonality was calculated as the square root of Simpson's diversity index across productive rearrangements. TCRdb provides this immuneACCESS table in a form limited to in-frame rearrangements. Some clones are lacking; in checked studies, under half of them reflect an unresolved V gene, and why the rest are absent is not known. V and J calls and clone size follow that table, whereas D and trimming were derived from the DNA. This sample has 150,000 to 190,000 clones in its table, and about 79% of those were observed once. The ten largest account for nearly 10% of the sample.

The source material was peripheral blood. The sequence derives from a woman in her forties or fifties with acute or convalescent COVID-19. The chain is made from TRBV27 and TRBJ1-1; a stretch of 9 junction bases matches TRBD1. CDR3 reads: CASSSGQGRTEAFF. The base sequence is TGTGCCAGCAGTTCAGGACAGGGGAGGACTGAAGCTTTCTTT.